The 21 T cell receptor beta chains below were found in one sample sequenced in a study of regulatory T cells in long-lasting Graves disease. For TCR beta, libraries came from iRepertoire HTBI primers and Arm-PCR of CDR3 regions. TCRdb passed the multiplex PCR reads through MiXCR, listing each CDR3 protein once. The top ten hold less than 30% of the sample, which has 420,000 or so distinct CDR3 sequences, about a sixth seen once. The time point denotes: newly diagnosed GD, antithyroid drugs for less than 3 months. Generation of the TCR library employed RNA extracted from PBMCs. These data were also filed under a second study, of T cells in Graves' hyperthyroidism and ophthalmopathy.

This sample comprised peripheral blood mononuclear cells (PBMCs), obtained at new diagnosis, from a patient treated with antithyroid drugs. The origin of the receptors is a woman under 30 with Graves disease.

This clonotype showed up many times. The chain links TRBV27 to TRBJ1-5; D is unclear. The V and J ends lost 3 bases and 7 bases respectively, with 10 bases between them. This CDR3 region has 13 residues. Germline CDR1 is MNHEY and CDR2 is SMNVEV (reference sequence). CDR3 nucleotides: TGTGCCAGCAGTTTTAGTCAGGCCCAGCCCCAGCATTTT. Translated: CASSFSQAQPQHF.

There are many counts of this clonotype. This rearrangement joins TRBV2 to TRBJ2-6; D unclear. In germline, CDR1 is SNHLY, CDR2 FYNNEI. CDR3 length: 12 amino acids. CDR3 DNA: TGTTCAGTTCGCTCTGGGGCCAACGTCCTGACTTTC. Protein product: CSVRSGANVLTF.

This clonotype was counted a few times. V gene TRBV2 combines with J gene TRBJ2-7; D remains ambiguous. The germline gives CDR1 SNHLY, CDR2 FYNNEI. The CDR3 runs 15 residues. V was pared by 6 bases and J by 4 bases, with 19 bases between. The CDR3: CASRPAALKPYEQYF. The CDR3 bases are TGTGCCAGCAGGCCAGCTGCCCTGAAACCTTACGAGCAGTACTTC.

This chain joins TRBV10-3 and TRBJ1-2; D is unresolved. This CDR3 has 13 amino acids. Germline V gene data show CDR1 as ENHRY and CDR2 as SYGVKD. Trimming removed 11 bases at V and 7 bases at J, with 20 bases between. The CDR3 protein is CAVGSRRTAGYTF. DNA for the CDR3: TGTGCCGTTGGGAGTAGGCGGACTGCTGGCTACACCTTC.

This clonotype was seen many times. This chain connects TRBV30 to TRBJ1-1; D is unresolved. The V and J ends lost 1 base and 0 bases respectively, with 3 bases between them. The CDR3 is 12 residues long. Per the germline V gene, CDR1 is GTSNPN and CDR2 is SVGIG (reference sequence). CDR3 amino acids: CAWSAVNTEAFF. DNA for the CDR3: TGTGCCTGGAGTGCAGTGAACACTGAAGCTTTCTTT.

This clonotype was picked up many times. The V and J genes are TRBV12-3 or TRBV12-4 and TRBJ2-4, with D maybe TRBD2 (5 bases). The CDR3 consists of 15 residues. Trimming took off 7 bases at V and 7 bases at J, with 20 bases between the two ends. CDR3 sequence reads: CASNPEGESTNIQYF. In nucleotides, the CDR3 is TGTGCCAGCAACCCAGAGGGTGAGAGTACTAACATTCAGTACTTC.

Only a few counts were recorded for this clonotype. V gene TRBV20-1 combines with J gene TRBJ2-1, with D perhaps TRBD1 (6 bases). Between the trimmed V and J ends, which lost 8 bases and 6 bases, there was a span of 11 bases. Germline CDR1 DFQATT, CDR2 SNEGSKA (reference sequence). The length of the CDR3 is 11 residues. The CDR3 DNA is TGCAGTCGCACAGGGTTCAATGAGCAGTTCTTC. This sequence encodes CSRTGFNEQFF.

Only a few counts were recorded for this clonotype. V usage is TRBV6-1 and J usage is TRBJ1-6; the match to TRBD1 covers 7 bases. Losses at the gene ends were 6 bases for V and 0 bases for J; bases not matched to a gene: 11. Germline CDR1 and CDR2: MNHNS and SASEGT. The CDR3 loop spans 18 amino acids. The CDR3 nucleotides read TGTGCCAGCAGCTCAGACAGGGCCCTCAGCTCCTATAATTCACCCCTCCACTTT. It translates to CASSSDRALSSYNSPLHF.

At least ten counts were recorded for this clonotype. This chain links TRBV7-9 with TRBJ2-7; D perhaps matches TRBD1 (5 bases). The V end lost 4 bases, the J end lost 3 bases, and 16 bases lay between the germline ends. The CDR3 spans 15 residues. CDR1 is SEHNR, CDR2 FQNEAQ, per germline (reference sequence). The CDR3 loop reads CASSSDQGISYEQYF. CDR3 DNA sequence: TGTGCCAGCAGCTCAGATCAGGGTATCAGCTACGAGCAGTACTTC. Using reference TRBV7-9 and TRBJ2-7 for the parts outside the CDR3, the full variable domain is DTGVSQNPRHKITKRGQNVTFRCDPISEHNRLYWYRQTLGQGPEFLTYFQNEAQLEKSRLLSDRFSAERPKGSFSTLEIQRTEQGDSAMYLCASSSDQGISYEQYFGPGTRLTVT.

This clonotype was detected ten times or more. The chain's CDR3 is CASSVAGQDYGYTF. CDR3 in DNA: TGTGCCAGCAGCGTAGCGGGACAAGACTATGGCTACACCTTC. The rearrangement uses TRBV9 and TRBJ1-2; maybe TRBD1 (6 bases). The length of the CDR3 is 14 residues. V lost 0 bases and J 3 bases, leaving 9 bases between the germline ends. Germline V gene data show CDR1 as SGDLS and CDR2 as YYNGEE. The full variable domain, completed using reference TRBV9 and TRBJ1-2, is DSGVTQTPKHLITATGQRVTLRCSPRSGDLSVYWYQQSLDQGLQFLIQYYNGEERAKGNILERFSAQQFPDLHSELNLSSLELGDSALYFCASSVAGQDYGYTFGSGTRLTVV.

This clonotype was recorded at least ten times. The chain is built from TRBV20-1 and TRBJ2-3, with TRBD2 identical over 12 bases. V dropped 5 bases and J dropped 5; count of bases not matched to a gene: 8. CDR1 is DFQATT and CDR2 is SNEGSKA in the germline V gene (reference sequence). The CDR3 contains 15 residues. The CDR3 loop reads CSAHRGLAGGDTQYF. The CDR3 region has the DNA TGCAGTGCTCACCGGGGACTAGCGGGTGGAGATACGCAGTATTTT.

The chain links TRBV11-2 to TRBJ2-5, with 10 bases aligning to TRBD2. V dropped 5 bases and J dropped 5; count of bases not matched to a gene: 8. CDR1 is SGHAT and CDR2 is FQNNGV in the germline V gene. CDR3 length equals 15 residues. CDR3 loop: CASSAPLAGVETQYF. DNA of the CDR3: TGTGCCAGCAGCGCCCCGCTAGCGGGAGTGGAGACCCAGTACTTC.

This clonotype has a count of ten or more. The chain couples TRBV30 to TRBJ1-4, with 8 positions matching TRBD1. This CDR3 has 12 residues. Germline CDR1 reads GTSNPN; CDR2 reads SVGIG (reference sequence). Trimming at V came to 8 bases and at J to 4 bases, leaving 3 bases not matched to a gene. DNA for the CDR3: TGTGCCCGGACAGGGAATAATGAAAAACTGTTTTTT. Translated: CARTGNNEKLFF. Using reference TRBV30 and TRBJ1-4 for the parts outside the CDR3, the full variable domain is SQTIHQWPATLVQPVGSPLSLECTVEGTSNPNLYWYRQAAGRGLQLLFYSVGIGQISSEVPQNLSASRPQDRQFILSSKKLLLSDSGFYLCARTGNNEKLFFGSGTQLSVL.

V gene TRBV27 combines with J gene TRBJ2-5; D perhaps matches TRBD2 (6 bases). Germline-derived CDR1 and CDR2 are MNHEY and SMNVEV (reference sequence). Trimming left V 6 bases short and J 4 bases short, with 18 bases between. The CDR3 sequence is 15 residues long. The CDR3 DNA sequence: TGTGCCAGCAGCCCGGGATGGGGGGTCGGAGAGACCCAGTACTTC. This sequence encodes CASSPGWGVGETQYF.

In this sample, this clonotype turned up many times. Written as DNA, the CDR3 is TGTGCCAGCAGTCCCAGGGCTTACTACAATGAGCAGTTCTTC. It encodes CASSPRAYYNEQFF. V usage is TRBV3-1 and J usage is TRBJ2-1; tentatively, D is TRBD1 (5 bases). This CDR3 region has 14 residues. Trimming stripped 6 bases from V and 3 bases from J, with 12 bases between. Germline CDR1 is LGHDT and CDR2 is YNNKEL (reference sequence).

This clonotype was counted ten times or more. This rearrangement joins TRBV7-2 to TRBJ2-5, with 13 bases fitting TRBD2. Germline V gene data show CDR1 as SGHTA and CDR2 as FQGNSA. The CDR3 has 15 residues. V lost 6 bases and J lost 5; bases outside the gene matches: 6. The CDR3 coding sequence is TGTGCCAGCAGATCTGGACTAGCGGGAGTTGAGACCCAGTACTTC. This encodes CASRSGLAGVETQYF.

This clonotype has at least ten counts. This chain links TRBV11-2 with TRBJ2-7; D not certain. Per germline, CDR1 SGHAT and CDR2 FQNNGV. The CDR3 spans 14 residues. V was pared by 1 base and J by 3 bases, with 10 bases between. In DNA form, the CDR3 reads TGTGCCAGCAGCTTAGCTCCTAGTGACTACGAGCAGTACTTC. This sequence encodes CASSLAPSDYEQYF. Full variable domain (remainder filled in from reference TRBV11-2 and TRBJ2-7): EAGVAQSPRYKIIEKRQSVAFWCNPISGHATLYWYQQILGQGPKLLIQFQNNGVVDDSQLPKDRFSAERLKGVDSTLKIQPAKLEDSAVYLCASSLAPSDYEQYFGPGTRLTVT.

This clonotype was observed a handful of times. The rearrangement joins TRBV27 to TRBJ2-2, with D possibly matching TRBD1 (6 bases). The germline V gene encodes CDR1 MNHEY and CDR2 SMNVEV (reference sequence). The CDR3 contains 17 residues. Trimming removed 2 bases at V and 6 bases at J, with 19 bases between. The CDR3 here is CASSLGDNEGGPGELFF. CDR3 DNA sequence: TGTGCCAGCAGTTTAGGGGACAACGAAGGGGGTCCCGGGGAGCTGTTTTTT.

This clonotype was observed a handful of times. This chain joins TRBV28 and TRBJ2-1; the D is unclear. This CDR3 is built from 17 residues. Trimming removed 7 bases from V and 7 bases from J, with 26 bases in between. Per germline, CDR1 MDHEN and CDR2 SYDVKM. As DNA, the CDR3 is TGTGCCAGCAATCTGGGCAGTTTCTCCACCCTAGATAATGAGCAGTTCTTC. It translates to CASNLGSFSTLDNEQFF.

This clonotype showed up many times. The chain links TRBV20-1 to TRBJ2-3; 14 nucleotides agree with TRBD2. This CDR3 contains 17 residues. Germline V gene lookup returns CDR1 DFQATT and CDR2 SNEGSKA (reference sequence). V trimming: 4 bases; J trimming: 3 bases; junction bases outside the gene matches: 9. DNA for the CDR3: TGCAGTGCTACCGGGACTAGCGGGAGACGGGGGACAGATACGCAGTATTTT. This encodes CSATGTSGRRGTDTQYF.

The table lists this clonotype with many counts. The chain employs TRBV12-3 or TRBV12-4 and TRBJ2-1; 7 nucleotides match TRBD1. V shed 3 bases and J 5 bases; nucleotides not matched to a gene: 7. This CDR3 spans 15 amino acids. The CDR3 DNA follows: TGTGCCAGCAGTTTCCGTGGGACAGTAAACAATGAGCAGTTCTTC. Translation: CASSFRGTVNNEQFF.